Sequencing of this T cell receptor beta chain was carried out in a study of blood T cell repertoires in COVID-19. Study at large: The United States, Italy and Spain were the sources of the acute and convalescent COVID-19 samples. From T cells, B-cell-depleted T cells, or PBMCs came the material, which was cDNA or gDNA.

The V end was cut by 5 bases, the J end by 12 bases, with 13 bases between. The germline V gene has CDR1 SQVTM and CDR2 ANQGSEA. This CDR3 spans 11 amino acids. Original analysis: Estimation of nucleated cell counts relied on the amplification of reference gene primers. Sequencing was performed with immunoSEQ multiplex PCR; in TCRdb, only in-frame clones are kept and a portion is missing. The V and J calls and clone size were taken over from that table, and D and trimming were inferred from the DNA. The data hold 95,000 to 150,000 clones, with roughly 75% observed a single time. The chain recombines TRBV29-1 with TRBJ1-4; tentatively, D is TRBD1 (5 bases). Sequenced: peripheral blood. This receptor was identified in a man between 60 and 70 years old with active or convalescent COVID-19. The CDR3 spells CSVRDLGELFF. The DNA of the CDR3 is TGCAGCGTTAGGGACTTGGGCGAACTGTTTTTT.